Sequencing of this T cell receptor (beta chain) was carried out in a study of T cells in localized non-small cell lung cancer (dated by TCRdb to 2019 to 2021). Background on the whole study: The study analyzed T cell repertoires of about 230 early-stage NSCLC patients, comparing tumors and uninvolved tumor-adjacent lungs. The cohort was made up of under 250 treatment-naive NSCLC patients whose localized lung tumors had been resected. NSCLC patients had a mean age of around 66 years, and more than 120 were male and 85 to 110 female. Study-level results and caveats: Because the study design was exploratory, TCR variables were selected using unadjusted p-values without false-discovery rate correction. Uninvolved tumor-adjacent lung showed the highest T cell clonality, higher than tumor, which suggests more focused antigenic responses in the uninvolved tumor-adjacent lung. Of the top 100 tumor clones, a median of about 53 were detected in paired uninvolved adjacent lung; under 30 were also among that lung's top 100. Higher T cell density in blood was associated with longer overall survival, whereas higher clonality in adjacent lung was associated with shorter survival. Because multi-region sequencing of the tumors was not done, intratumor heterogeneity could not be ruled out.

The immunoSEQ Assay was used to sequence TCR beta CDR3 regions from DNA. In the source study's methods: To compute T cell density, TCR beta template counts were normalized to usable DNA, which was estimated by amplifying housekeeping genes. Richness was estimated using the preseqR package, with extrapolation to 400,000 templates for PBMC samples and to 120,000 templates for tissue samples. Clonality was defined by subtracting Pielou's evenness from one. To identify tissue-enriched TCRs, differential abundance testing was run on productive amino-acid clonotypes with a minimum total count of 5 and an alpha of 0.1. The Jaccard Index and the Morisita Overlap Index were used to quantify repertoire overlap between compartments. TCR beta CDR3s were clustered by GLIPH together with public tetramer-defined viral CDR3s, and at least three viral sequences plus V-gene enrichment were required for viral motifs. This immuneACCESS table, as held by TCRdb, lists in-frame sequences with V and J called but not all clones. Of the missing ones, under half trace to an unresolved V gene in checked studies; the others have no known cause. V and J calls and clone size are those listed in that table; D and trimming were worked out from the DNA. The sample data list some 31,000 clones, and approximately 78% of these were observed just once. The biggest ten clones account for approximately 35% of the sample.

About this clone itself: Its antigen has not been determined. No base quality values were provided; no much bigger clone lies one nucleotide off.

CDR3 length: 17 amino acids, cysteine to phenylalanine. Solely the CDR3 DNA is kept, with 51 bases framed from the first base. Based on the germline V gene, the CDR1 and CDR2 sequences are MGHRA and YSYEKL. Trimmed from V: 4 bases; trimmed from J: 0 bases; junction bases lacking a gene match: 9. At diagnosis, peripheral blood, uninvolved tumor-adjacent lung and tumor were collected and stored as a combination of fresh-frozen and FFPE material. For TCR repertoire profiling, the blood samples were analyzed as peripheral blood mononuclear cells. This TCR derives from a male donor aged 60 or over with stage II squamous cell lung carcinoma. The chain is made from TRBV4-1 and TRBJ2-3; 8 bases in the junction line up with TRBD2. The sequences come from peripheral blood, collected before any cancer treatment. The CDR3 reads CASSPSGSGGSTDTQYF. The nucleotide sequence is TGCGCCAGCAGCCCGTCAGGGAGCGGGGGTAGCACAGATACGCAGTATTTT.